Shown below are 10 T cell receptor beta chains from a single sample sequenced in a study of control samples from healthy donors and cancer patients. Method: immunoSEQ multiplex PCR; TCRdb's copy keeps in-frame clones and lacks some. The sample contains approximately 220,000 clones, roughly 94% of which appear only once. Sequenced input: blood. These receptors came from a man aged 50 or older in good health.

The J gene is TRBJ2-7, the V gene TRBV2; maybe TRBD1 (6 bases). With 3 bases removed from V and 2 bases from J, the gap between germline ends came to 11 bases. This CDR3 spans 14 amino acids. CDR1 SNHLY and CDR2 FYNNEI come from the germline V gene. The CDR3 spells CASSDRGEAYEQYV. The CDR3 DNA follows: TGTGCCAGCAGTGACAGGGGTGAGGCCTACGAGCAGTACGTC.

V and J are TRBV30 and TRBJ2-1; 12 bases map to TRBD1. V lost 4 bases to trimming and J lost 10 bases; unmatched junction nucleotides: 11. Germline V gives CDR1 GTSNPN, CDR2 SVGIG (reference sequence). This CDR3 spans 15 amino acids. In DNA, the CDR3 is TGTGCCTGGAACCCCGGGACAGGGGGCGGGGGGGAGCAGTTCTTC. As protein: CAWNPGTGGGGEQFF.

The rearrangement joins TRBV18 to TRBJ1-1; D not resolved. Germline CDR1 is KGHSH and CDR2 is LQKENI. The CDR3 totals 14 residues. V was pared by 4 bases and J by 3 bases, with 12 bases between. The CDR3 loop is CASSRETFYTEAFF. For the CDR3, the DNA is TGTGCCAGCTCACGGGAGACATTCTACACTGAAGCTTTCTTT. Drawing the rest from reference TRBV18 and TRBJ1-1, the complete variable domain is NAGVMQNPRHLVRRRGQEARLRCSPMKGHSHVYWYRQLPEEGLKFMVYLQKENIIDESGMPKERFSAEFPKEGPSILRIQQVVRGDSAAYFCASSRETFYTEAFFGQGTRLTVV.

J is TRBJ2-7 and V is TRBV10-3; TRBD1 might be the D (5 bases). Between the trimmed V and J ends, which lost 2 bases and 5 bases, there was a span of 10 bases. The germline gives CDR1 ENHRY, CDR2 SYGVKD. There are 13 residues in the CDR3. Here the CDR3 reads CAISEGRADEQYV. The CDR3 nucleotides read TGTGCCATCAGTGAGGGCAGGGCCGACGAGCAGTACGTC.

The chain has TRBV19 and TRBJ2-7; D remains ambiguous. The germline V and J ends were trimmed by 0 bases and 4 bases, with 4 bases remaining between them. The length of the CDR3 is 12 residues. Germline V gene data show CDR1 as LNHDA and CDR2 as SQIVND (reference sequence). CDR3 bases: TGTGCCAGTAGTATAGATCCGTACGAGCAGTACTTC. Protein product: CASSIDPYEQYF.

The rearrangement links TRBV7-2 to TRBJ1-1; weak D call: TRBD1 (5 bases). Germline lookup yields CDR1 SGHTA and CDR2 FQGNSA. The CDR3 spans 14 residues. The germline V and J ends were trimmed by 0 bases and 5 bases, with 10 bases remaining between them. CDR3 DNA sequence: TGTGCCAGCAGCTTAGCGCAGGGAGGGACTGAAGCTTTCTTT. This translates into CASSLAQGGTEAFF.

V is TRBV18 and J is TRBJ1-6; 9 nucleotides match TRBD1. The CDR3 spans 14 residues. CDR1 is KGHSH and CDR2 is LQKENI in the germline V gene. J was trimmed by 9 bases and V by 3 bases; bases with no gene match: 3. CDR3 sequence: CASSPGTGSSPLHF. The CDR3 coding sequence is TGTGCCAGCTCACCCGGGACAGGGAGTTCACCCCTCCACTTT.

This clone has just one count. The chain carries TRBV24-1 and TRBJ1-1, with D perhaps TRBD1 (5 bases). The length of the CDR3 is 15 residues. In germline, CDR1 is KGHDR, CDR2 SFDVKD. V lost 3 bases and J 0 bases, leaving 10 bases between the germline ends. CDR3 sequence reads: CATSDPTDLNTEAFF. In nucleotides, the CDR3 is TGTGCCACCAGTGATCCGACAGACCTGAACACTGAAGCTTTCTTT.

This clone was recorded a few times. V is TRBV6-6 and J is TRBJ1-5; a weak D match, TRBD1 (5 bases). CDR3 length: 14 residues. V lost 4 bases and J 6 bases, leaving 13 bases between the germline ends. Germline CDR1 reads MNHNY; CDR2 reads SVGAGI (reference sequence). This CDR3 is CASSSGQAGQPQHF. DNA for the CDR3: TGTGCCAGCAGTTCCGGACAAGCGGGTCAGCCCCAGCATTTT.

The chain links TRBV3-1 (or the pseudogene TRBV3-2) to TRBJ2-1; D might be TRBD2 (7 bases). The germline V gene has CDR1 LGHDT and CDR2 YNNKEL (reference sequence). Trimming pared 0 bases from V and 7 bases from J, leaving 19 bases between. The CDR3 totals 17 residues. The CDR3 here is CASSQERSRGLGNEQFF. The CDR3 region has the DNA TGTGCCAGCAGCCAAGAGCGATCGCGGGGGCTGGGAAATGAGCAGTTCTTC.